This T cell receptor beta chain is from a study of CD8 T cells in ankylosing spondylitis. Study outcomes and limitations: As reported, disease-linked clones showed significant enrichment in matched ankylosing spondylitis synovial fluid. Seven or eight highly homologous variants formed a TCR beta motif that appeared characteristic of ankylosing spondylitis blood.

With respect to this clonotype: Its target is unknown.

Trimming stripped 3 bases from V and 6 bases from J, with 9 bases between. CDR1 is SGHKS and CDR2 is YYEKEE in the germline V gene (reference sequence). The CDR3 spans 13 residues. It was by quantitative 5'-RACE with molecular barcodes that TCR beta libraries were made. TCRdb called the 5' RACE reads again in MiXCR, with one record for every CDR3 protein. This table holds around 450,000 distinct CDR3 sequences, 20% to 30% found once. This rearrangement joins TRBV5-5 to TRBJ1-4; D possibly corresponds to TRBD1 (5 bases). The sample was blood, either unsorted or a sorted T cell fraction (not recorded which). The clonotype was recovered from a male donor with ankylosing spondylitis. Written as DNA, the CDR3 is TGTGCCAGCAGCTGGCAGGGAGATGAAAAACTGTTTTTT. Its protein is CASSWQGDEKLFF. Full variable domain (remainder filled in from reference TRBV5-5 and TRBJ1-4): DAGVTQSPTHLIKTRGQQVTLRCSPISGHKSVSWYQQVLGQGPQFIFQYYEKEERGRGNFPDRFSARQFPNYSSELNVNALLLGDSALYLCASSWQGDEKLFFGSGTQLSVL.